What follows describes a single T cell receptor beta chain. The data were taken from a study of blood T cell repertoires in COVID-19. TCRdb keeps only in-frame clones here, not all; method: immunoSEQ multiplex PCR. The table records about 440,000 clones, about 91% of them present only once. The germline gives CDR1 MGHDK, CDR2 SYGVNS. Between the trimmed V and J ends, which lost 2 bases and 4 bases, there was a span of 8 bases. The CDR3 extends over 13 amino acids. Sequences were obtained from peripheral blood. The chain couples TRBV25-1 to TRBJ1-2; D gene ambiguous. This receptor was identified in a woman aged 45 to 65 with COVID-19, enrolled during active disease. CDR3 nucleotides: TGTGCCAGCAGTGAAGATGGAGTCTATGGCTACACCTTC. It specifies CASSEDGVYGYTF.